This passage covers 18 T cell receptor beta chains from one sample sequenced in a study of Tregs in tolerant kidney transplant recipients. Clones were sequenced by immunoSEQ multiplex PCR, and TCRdb holds only the in-frame ones, with some missing. Its table lists roughly 53,000 clones. Specimen: CD4+ T cells from blood, collected before the transplant. The receptors stem from a human donor who received a combined kidney and bone marrow transplant.

With respect to this clone: Read sequence stops 3 residues before the CDR3 end, and the germline J gene provides the missing end. This chain links TRBV7-6 with TRBJ1-1; D is uncertain. From germline, CDR1 is SGHVS and CDR2 FNYEAQ. CDR3 length: 14 amino acids. Trimming pared 0 bases from V and 4 bases from J, leaving 9 bases between. CDR3 DNA (partial): TGTGCCAGCAGCTTAGCGCCGGGGTTCACTGAA. Protein sequence: CASSLAPGFTE. The complete CDR3 sequence is CASSLAPGFTEAFF.

Concerning this clone itself: Read sequence stops 3 residues before the CDR3 end, and the germline J gene provides the missing end. The rearrangement links TRBV18 to TRBJ1-1; weak D call: TRBD1 (6 bases). Trimming took 3 bases from V and 4 from J, leaving 12 bases between them. CDR1 is KGHSH and CDR2 is LQKENI in the germline V gene. CDR3 length: 14 residues. Partial CDR3 DNA: TGTGCCAGCTCACCGACGTCGACAGGCACTGAA. Protein sequence: CASSPTSTGTE. The whole CDR3 reads CASSPTSTGTEAFF.

About this clone itself: The sequence runs out 3 residues before the end of the CDR3; the remainder is reconstructed from the germline J gene. The chain combines TRBV6-2 or TRBV6-3 with TRBJ2-5, with 8 bases that match TRBD2. This CDR3 is 15 amino acids long. Looked up from germline, CDR1 is MNHEY and CDR2 is SVGEGT. V lost 0 bases, J lost 4 bases, and 4 bases stayed unmatched. Incomplete CDR3 DNA: TGTGCCAGCAGTTACTCGTGGCTAGCGGGAGAGACC. The encoded protein is CASSYSWLAGET. The CDR3 in full is CASSYSWLAGETQYF.

A word on this clone: Read data end 3 residues before the CDR3 end; the end is taken from the germline J gene. The V gene is TRBV6-2 or TRBV6-3, the J gene TRBJ2-7; 11 nucleotides agree with TRBD1. Germline CDR1 reads MNHEY; CDR2 reads SVGEGT. The V segment lost 5 bases and the J segment 2 bases; nucleotides outside the gene matches: 5. The CDR3 runs to 15 residues. The CDR3 here is CASSLDRGLPYEQYF. Incomplete CDR3 DNA: TGTGCCAGCAGTCTGGACAGGGGGCTCCCCTACGAG.

Remarks on this clone: The missing CDR3 end, 3 residues past where the read stops, is filled in from the germline J gene. The chain couples TRBV30 to TRBJ1-1; D possibly corresponds to TRBD1 (6 bases). The CDR3 runs 17 residues. Germline loops: CDR1 GTSNPN, CDR2 SVGIG (reference sequence). Trimming pared 3 bases from V and 2 bases from J, leaving 22 bases between. The CDR3 sequence is CAWSQPSGGGANTEAFF. The part of the CDR3 DNA that was read is TGTGCCTGGAGCCAACCGTCGGGGGGCGGGGCCAACACTGAA.

Turning to this clone: The read ends 3 residues before the CDR3 terminus; that terminus is restored from the germline J gene. The chain has TRBV18 and TRBJ1-2, with D hard to call. This CDR3 spans 13 amino acids. Germline V gives CDR1 KGHSH, CDR2 LQKENI. The CDR3 DNA, read in part, is TGTGCCAGCTCACCACAGGGTTTTGAGGGC. Translation: CASSPQGFEG. The CDR3 reads in full as CASSPQGFEGYTF.

About this clone itself: The read comes to an end 3 residues before the CDR3 does, leaving the germline J gene to fill in the end. The V and J genes are TRBV7-2 and TRBJ1-3; D remains unclear. CDR1 and CDR2 (germline): SGHTA, FQGNSA. V lost 5 bases to trimming and J lost 0 bases, with 11 bases between them. The CDR3 has 15 amino acids. CDR3 bases read: TGTGCCAGCAGCCACCGGGGTCCCTCTGGAAACACC. This translates into CASSHRGPSGNT. The whole CDR3 sequence reads CASSHRGPSGNTIYF.

With respect to this clone: The sequenced fragment ends 3 residues before the CDR3 boundary, so the rest is inferred from the germline J gene. This chain uses TRBV7-2 with TRBJ2-7, with D perhaps TRBD1 or TRBD2 (7 bases each). Per the germline V gene, CDR1 is SGHTA and CDR2 is FQGNSA. This CDR3 contains 14 residues. V was cut by 5 bases and J by 6 bases, with 17 bases left in between. The sequenced part of the CDR3 DNA is TGTGCCAGCAGCCGAAACACAGGGGAGGGCGAG. As protein: CASSRNTGEGE. The entire CDR3 is CASSRNTGEGEQYF.

Note on this clone: The observed sequence ends 3 residues before the CDR3 terminus, with the missing tail filled in from the germline J gene. The chain joins TRBV6-2 or TRBV6-3 to TRBJ2-3; D unresolved. Trimming removed 5 bases at V and 3 bases at J, with 3 bases between. The CDR3 sequence is 11 residues long. The V gene's germline CDR1 is MNHEY and CDR2 SVGEGT. CDR3 sequence: CASSTTDTQYF. Partial CDR3 DNA: TGTGCCAGCAGTACAACAGATACG.

Concerning this clone: The read terminates 3 residues before the CDR3 end, so the remaining end is supplied by the germline J gene. The chain couples TRBV29-1 to TRBJ2-5; 7 bases are a match to TRBD2. The CDR3 sequence is 11 residues long. The ends lost 7 bases at V and 3 bases at J; junction bases unmatched: 2. Germline lookup yields CDR1 SQVTM and CDR2 ANQGSEA. The CDR3 sequence: CSGLAKETQYF. The CDR3 DNA, read in part, is TGCAGCGGACTAGCAAAAGAGACC.

Details on this clone: The DNA ends 3 residues before the CDR3 does, and the rest of the CDR3 is filled in from the germline J gene. The gene calls are TRBV5-1 and TRBJ2-2; no definite D call. Trimming cost V 0 bases and J 7 bases, with 10 bases left between them. The CDR3 consists of 14 residues. Per the germline V gene, CDR1 is SGHRS and CDR2 is YFSETQ. The CDR3 DNA, read in part, is TGCGCCAGCAGCTTGGCCGTTACGGGCGGGGAG. Protein: CASSLAVTGGE. The CDR3 reads in full as CASSLAVTGGELFF. The full variable domain, in which reference TRBV5-1 and TRBJ2-2 provide the parts outside the CDR3, is KAGVTQTPRYLIKTRGQQVTLSCSPISGHRSVSWYQQTPGQGLQFLFEYFSETQRNKGNFPGRFSGRQFSNSRSEMNVSTLELGDSALYLCASSLAVTGGELFFGEGSRLTVL.

On this clone itself: The read ends 3 residues shy of where the CDR3 ends; the end is completed using the germline J gene. The chain is built from TRBV7-8 and TRBJ1-1, with unresolved D. V lost 1 base, J lost 6 bases, and 21 bases lay in between. Germline-derived CDR1 and CDR2 are SGHVS and FQNEAQ. This CDR3 is 17 amino acids long. The chain's CDR3 is CASSLVGAGDTGAEAFF. The sequenced CDR3 bases are TGTGCCAGCAGCTTAGTTGGAGCGGGAGATACGGGCGCTGAA.

A word on this clone: Read sequence stops 3 residues before the CDR3 end, and the germline J gene provides the missing end. The genes are TRBV10-3 and TRBJ1-1; D unresolved. CDR3 length: 14 residues. CDR1 ENHRY and CDR2 SYGVKD come from the germline V gene. V lost 6 bases, J lost 0 bases, and 11 bases lay in between. The CDR3 loop is CAIREQPVNTEAFF. Incomplete CDR3 DNA: TGTGCCATCAGGGAACAGCCCGTGAACACTGAA.

Regarding this clone: The CDR3 goes on 3 residues after the read ends, and that part is filled in from the germline J gene. The rearrangement joins TRBV7-7 to TRBJ2-5; 9 positions agree with TRBD1. The V and J ends lost 5 bases and 0 bases, in that order; junction bases with no gene match: 7. The CDR3 extends over 16 amino acids. From germline, CDR1 is SSHAT and CDR2 FNYEAQ (reference sequence). The CDR3: CASSPRTGVYQETQYF. CDR3 DNA (partial): TGTGCCAGCAGCCCCCGGACAGGGGTGTACCAAGAGACC.

Regarding this clone: The CDR3 extends 3 residues past the end of the read, so its final part is completed from the germline J gene. The chain combines TRBV7-2 with TRBJ1-4; weak D call: TRBD1 (5 bases). Germline V gives CDR1 SGHTA, CDR2 FQGNSA. CDR3 length: 18 amino acids. With 0 bases removed from V and 5 bases from J, the gap between germline ends came to 19 bases. The DNA read from the CDR3 is TGTGCCAGCAGCTTAGCGCTCGCCAGGGAGGGTTGGAATGAAAAA. It encodes CASSLALAREGWNEK. The complete CDR3 reads CASSLALAREGWNEKLFF.

With respect to this clone: The read is 3 residues too short to cover the CDR3 end, so that end is filled in from the germline J gene. This chain connects TRBV7-9 to TRBJ2-7; TRBD2 matches at 9 bases. Germline V CDR1 and CDR2: SEHNR, FQNEAQ (reference sequence). The CDR3 consists of 15 residues. V dropped 8 bases and J dropped 1; count of bases not matched to a gene: 9. Partial CDR3 DNA: TGTGCCAGCGTTTTCCAGCGGGGGGCATCCTACGAG. This encodes CASVFQRGASYE. The CDR3 reads in full as CASVFQRGASYEQYF.

On this clone itself: The read stops 3 residues short of the end of the CDR3; the missing end is completed from the germline J gene. This chain uses TRBV19 with TRBJ2-4; the match to TRBD2 covers 11 bases. The CDR3 length is 13 residues. Germline CDR1 and CDR2: LNHDA and SQIVND (reference sequence). This CDR3 reads CASTTLAGGHQYF. The sequenced part of the CDR3 DNA is TGTGCCAGTACTACGCTAGCGGGGGGACAT.

Concerning this clone: The read ends 3 residues before the CDR3 terminus; that terminus is restored from the germline J gene. The J gene is TRBJ1-2, the V gene TRBV7-2; 8 bases are a match to TRBD1. Per germline, CDR1 SGHTA and CDR2 FQGNSA. CDR3 length: 14 residues. CDR3 loop: CASSSRTGPTWYTF. Partial CDR3 DNA: TGTGCCAGCAGCTCGAGGACAGGGCCAACTTGG.